This is a list of T cell receptor beta chains from one sample in a study of cytomegalovirus exposure and HLA in healthy donors. The repertoire was sequenced with immunoSEQ multiplex PCR; TCRdb's copy has only in-frame clones and lacks some. Of 110,000 to 150,000 clones listed, around three quarters are singletons. Input material: PBMCs. The receptors were gathered from a middle-aged woman in good health and CMV-seronegative. The CDR3 runs from the conserved cysteine through the conserved F or W. Each record gives: D gene, clone size, J gene, V gene, CDR3 protein, CDR3 DNA. The D gene is left open where the match is weak. Where a row states a size, it is once, few, many or the class of an expanded clone; other rows omit it.

>-|few|TRBJ1-1|TRBV15
CATSRDRPGYAEAFF
TGTGCCACCAGCAGAGATAGGCCAGGGTATGCTGAAGCTTTCTTT
>TRBD1|-|TRBJ1-3|TRBV7-8
CASSLAQGPAGNTIYF
TGTGCCAGCAGCTTAGCACAGGGGCCTGCTGGAAACACCATATATTTT
>-|-|TRBJ2-7|TRBV5-1
CASSPRGSTPYEQYF
TGCGCCAGCAGCCCCCGGGGATCCACCCCCTACGAGCAGTACTTC
>TRBD1|-|TRBJ2-3|TRBV5-1
CASSLQGDPDTQYF
TGCGCCAGCAGCTTGCAGGGGGACCCAGATACGCAGTATTTT
>-|-|TRBJ2-3|TRBV5-1
CASSLRGEFTDTQYF
TGCGCCAGCAGCTTGCGAGGTGAATTCACAGATACGCAGTATTTT
>-|-|TRBJ1-5|TRBV19
CASSQLGAQPQHF
TGTGCCAGTAGTCAGCTGGGCGCTCAGCCCCAGCATTTT
>-|-|TRBJ2-7|TRBV5-1
CASSPTGTRSYEQYF
TGCGCCAGCAGCCCGACGGGGACTCGCTCCTACGAGCAGTACTTC
>-|-|TRBJ1-2|TRBV15
CATSRDRGRGYGYTF
TGTGCCACCAGCAGAGATAGAGGCAGGGGTTATGGCTACACCTTC
>-|-|TRBJ1-4|TRBV12-5
CASGLGSRGSNEKLFF
TGTGCTAGTGGTTTGGGCTCTAGGGGAAGTAATGAAAAACTGTTTTTT
>TRBD1|-|TRBJ1-3|TRBV6-1
CASSDWTGAGNTIYF
TGTGCCAGCAGCGATTGGACAGGGGCTGGAAACACCATATATTTT
>TRBD1|-|TRBJ1-2|TRBV6-1
CASSGQGDGGYTF
TGTGCCAGCAGTGGACAGGGGGACGGTGGCTACACCTTC
>TRBD2|-|TRBJ2-1|TRBV9
CASSVESSGLNEQFF
TGTGCCAGCAGCGTAGAATCTAGCGGCCTCAATGAGCAGTTCTTC
>-|once|TRBJ1-6|TRBV6-4
CASSDGPGDNSPLHF
TGTGCCAGCAGCGACGGGCCGGGAGATAATTCACCCCTCCACTTT
>-|-|TRBJ2-2|TRBV27
CASSIMTANTGELFF
TGTGCCAGCAGTATAATGACAGCGAACACCGGGGAGCTGTTTTTT
>TRBD2|once|TRBJ2-7|TRBV7-9
CASSPTSDYYEQYF
TGTGCCAGCAGCCCGACTAGCGACTACTACGAGCAGTACTTC
>TRBD1|-|TRBJ1-2|TRBV10-1
CASSSGTGLSYTF
TGCGCCAGCAGCTCTGGGACAGGGCTGAGCTACACCTTC
>TRBD1|-|TRBJ1-2|TRBV5-5
CASSGGQGRYGYTF
TGTGCCAGCAGCGGGGGACAGGGCAGGTATGGCTACACCTTC
>-|-|TRBJ2-1|TRBV10-2
CASSGAGYNEQFF
TGCGCCAGCAGTGGGGCGGGATACAATGAGCAGTTCTTC
>TRBD1|once|TRBJ1-3|TRBV16
CASSRSAQGGSFGNTIYF
TGTGCCAGCAGCCGCTCCGCGCAGGGGGGTTCATTCGGAAACACCATATATTTT
>-|-|TRBJ1-1|TRBV6-5
CASSVIGGTEAFF
TGTGCCAGCAGTGTGATAGGGGGCACTGAAGCTTTCTTT
>-|-|TRBJ1-3|TRBV21-1
CASSSDRGRGFISGNTIYF
TGTGCCAGCAGCAGCGACAGGGGGCGGGGGTTTATCTCTGGAAACACCATATATTTT
>-|-|TRBJ1-2|TRBV6-1
CASSELAGLGGYTF
TGTGCCAGCAGTGAACTGGCTGGCCTGGGCGGCTACACCTTC